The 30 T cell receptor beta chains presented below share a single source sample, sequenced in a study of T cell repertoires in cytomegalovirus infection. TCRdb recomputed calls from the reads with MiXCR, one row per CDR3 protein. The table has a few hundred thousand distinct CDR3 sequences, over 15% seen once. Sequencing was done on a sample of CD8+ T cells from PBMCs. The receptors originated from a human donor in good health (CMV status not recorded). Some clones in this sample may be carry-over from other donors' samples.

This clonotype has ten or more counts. CDR3 amino acids: CASSLDGWSTDTQYF. The CDR3 DNA follows: TGTGCCAGCAGCTTAGATGGGTGGAGCACAGATACGCAGTATTTT. This chain uses TRBV7-3 with TRBJ2-3; D gene uncertain. CDR1 and CDR2 (germline): SGHTA, FQGTGA. Trimming stripped 2 bases from V and 0 bases from J, with 9 bases between. The CDR3 consists of 15 residues.

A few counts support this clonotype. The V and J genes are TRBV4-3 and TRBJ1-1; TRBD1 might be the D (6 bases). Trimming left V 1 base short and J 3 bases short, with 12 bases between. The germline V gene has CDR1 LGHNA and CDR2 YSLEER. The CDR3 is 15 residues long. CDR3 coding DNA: TGCGCCAGCAGCCAAGGTCGGACAGATTACACTGAAGCTTTCTTT. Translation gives CASSQGRTDYTEAFF.

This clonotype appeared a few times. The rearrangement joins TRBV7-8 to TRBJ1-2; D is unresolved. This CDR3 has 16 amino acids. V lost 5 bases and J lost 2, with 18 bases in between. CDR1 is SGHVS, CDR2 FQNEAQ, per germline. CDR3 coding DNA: TGTGCCAGCAGCCGACGCCAGACGAACCCGAACTATGGCTACACCTTC. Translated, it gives CASSRRQTNPNYGYTF.

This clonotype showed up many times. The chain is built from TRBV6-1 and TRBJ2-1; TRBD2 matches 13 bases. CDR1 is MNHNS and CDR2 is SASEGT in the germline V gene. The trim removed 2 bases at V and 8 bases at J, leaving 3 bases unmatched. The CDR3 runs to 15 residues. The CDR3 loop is CASSETSGGADEQFF. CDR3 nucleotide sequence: TGTGCCAGCAGTGAAACTAGCGGGGGGGCGGATGAGCAGTTCTTC.

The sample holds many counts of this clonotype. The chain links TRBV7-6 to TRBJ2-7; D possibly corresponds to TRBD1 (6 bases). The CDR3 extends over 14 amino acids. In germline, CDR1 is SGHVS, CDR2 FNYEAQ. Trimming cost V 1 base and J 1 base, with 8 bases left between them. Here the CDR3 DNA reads TGTGCCAGCAGCTTAGGACAGGAGTCCTACGAGCAGTACTTC. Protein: CASSLGQESYEQYF.

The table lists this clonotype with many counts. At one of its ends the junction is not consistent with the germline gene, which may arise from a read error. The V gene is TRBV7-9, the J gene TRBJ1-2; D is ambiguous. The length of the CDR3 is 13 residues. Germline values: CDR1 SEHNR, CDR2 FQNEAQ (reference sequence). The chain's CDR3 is CASSPPGGTGVNF. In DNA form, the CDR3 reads TGTGCCAGCAGCCCCCCAGGTGGCACCGGCGTGAACTTC.

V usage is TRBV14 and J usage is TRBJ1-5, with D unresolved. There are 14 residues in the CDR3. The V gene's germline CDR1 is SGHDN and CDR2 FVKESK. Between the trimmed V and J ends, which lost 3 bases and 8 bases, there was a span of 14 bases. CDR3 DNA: TGTGCCAGCAGCCAGGACCGATCGTTGAAGCCCCAGCATTTT. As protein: CASSQDRSLKPQHF.

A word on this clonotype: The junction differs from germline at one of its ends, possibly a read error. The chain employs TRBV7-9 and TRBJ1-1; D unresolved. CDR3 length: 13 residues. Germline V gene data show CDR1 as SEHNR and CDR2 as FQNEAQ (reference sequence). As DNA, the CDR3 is TGTGCCAGCAGCCTCGGACTTTACACTGAATCTTTCTTT. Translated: CASSLGLYTESFF.

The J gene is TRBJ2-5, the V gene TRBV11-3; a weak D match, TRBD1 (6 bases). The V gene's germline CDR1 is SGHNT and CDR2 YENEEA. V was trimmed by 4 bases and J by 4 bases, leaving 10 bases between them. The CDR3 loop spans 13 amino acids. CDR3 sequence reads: CASSSGQRETQYF. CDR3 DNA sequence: TGTGCCAGCAGCTCCGGACAGAGAGAGACCCAGTACTTC.

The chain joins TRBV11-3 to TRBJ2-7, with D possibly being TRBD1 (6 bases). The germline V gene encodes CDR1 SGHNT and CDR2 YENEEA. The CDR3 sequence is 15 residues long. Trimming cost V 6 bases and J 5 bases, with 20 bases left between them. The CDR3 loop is CASSPNQGQFHEQYF. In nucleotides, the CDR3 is TGTGCCAGCAGTCCAAATCAAGGACAGTTCCACGAGCAGTACTTC.

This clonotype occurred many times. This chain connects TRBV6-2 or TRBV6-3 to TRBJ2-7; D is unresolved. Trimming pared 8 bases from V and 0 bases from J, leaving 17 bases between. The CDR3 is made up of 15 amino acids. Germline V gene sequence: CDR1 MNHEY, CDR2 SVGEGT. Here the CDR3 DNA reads TGTGCCAGCTCGGGCTTCAGACACGACTCCTACGAGCAGTACTTC. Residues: CASSGFRHDSYEQYF.

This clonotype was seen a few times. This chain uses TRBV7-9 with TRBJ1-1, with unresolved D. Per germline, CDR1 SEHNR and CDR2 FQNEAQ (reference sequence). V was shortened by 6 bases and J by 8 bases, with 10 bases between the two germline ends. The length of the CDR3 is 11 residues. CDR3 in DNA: TGTGCCAGCAGACGCCGGGGAGAAGCTTTCTTT. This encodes CASRRRGEAFF.

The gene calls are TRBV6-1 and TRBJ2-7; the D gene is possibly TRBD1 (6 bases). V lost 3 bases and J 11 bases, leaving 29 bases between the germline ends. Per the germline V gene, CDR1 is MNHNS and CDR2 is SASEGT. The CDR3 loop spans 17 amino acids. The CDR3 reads CASSDRQEYLASLIEYF. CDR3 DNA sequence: TGTGCCAGCAGTGATAGACAGGAGTACTTGGCTTCCTTAATTGAGTACTTC.

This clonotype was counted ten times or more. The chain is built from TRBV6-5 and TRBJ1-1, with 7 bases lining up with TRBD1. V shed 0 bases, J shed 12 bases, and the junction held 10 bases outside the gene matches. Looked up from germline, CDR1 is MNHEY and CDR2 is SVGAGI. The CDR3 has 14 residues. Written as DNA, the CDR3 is TGTGCCAGCAGTTACTCGGAAGATACAGGGGAAACTTTCTTT. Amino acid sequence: CASSYSEDTGETFF.

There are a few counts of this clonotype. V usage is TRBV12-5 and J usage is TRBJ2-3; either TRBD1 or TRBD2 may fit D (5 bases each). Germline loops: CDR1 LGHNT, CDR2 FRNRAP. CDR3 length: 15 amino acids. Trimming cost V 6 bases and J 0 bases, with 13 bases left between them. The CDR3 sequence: CASGLGTTSTDTQYF. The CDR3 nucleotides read TGTGCTAGTGGCCTCGGGACCACAAGCACAGATACGCAGTATTTT.

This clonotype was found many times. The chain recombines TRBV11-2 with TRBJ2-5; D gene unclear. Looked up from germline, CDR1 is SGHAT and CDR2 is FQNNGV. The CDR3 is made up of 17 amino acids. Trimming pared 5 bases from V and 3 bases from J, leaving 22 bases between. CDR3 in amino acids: CASSPLWASSVEETQYF. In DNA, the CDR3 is TGTGCCAGCAGCCCCTTGTGGGCCAGCTCGGTGGAAGAGACCCAGTACTTC.

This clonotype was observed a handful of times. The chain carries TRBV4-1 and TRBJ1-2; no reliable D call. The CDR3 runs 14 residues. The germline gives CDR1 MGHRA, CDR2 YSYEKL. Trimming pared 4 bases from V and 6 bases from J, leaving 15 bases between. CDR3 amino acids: CASSPSGLYHGYTF. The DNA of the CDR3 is TGCGCCAGCAGCCCCTCGGGCCTATACCATGGCTACACCTTC.

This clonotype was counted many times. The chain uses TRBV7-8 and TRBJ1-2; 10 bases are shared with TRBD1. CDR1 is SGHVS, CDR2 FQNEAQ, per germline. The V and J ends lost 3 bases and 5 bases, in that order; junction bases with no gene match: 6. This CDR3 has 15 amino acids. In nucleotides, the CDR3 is TGTGCCAGCAGCTTGGCCCGACAGGGGGCATATGGCTACACCTTC. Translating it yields CASSLARQGAYGYTF.

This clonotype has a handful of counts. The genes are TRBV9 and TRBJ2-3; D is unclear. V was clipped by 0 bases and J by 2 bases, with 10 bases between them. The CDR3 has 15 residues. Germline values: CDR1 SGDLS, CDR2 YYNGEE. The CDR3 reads CASSVDSGPTDTQYF. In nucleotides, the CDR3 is TGTGCCAGCAGCGTAGACTCAGGACCCACAGATACGCAGTATTTT.

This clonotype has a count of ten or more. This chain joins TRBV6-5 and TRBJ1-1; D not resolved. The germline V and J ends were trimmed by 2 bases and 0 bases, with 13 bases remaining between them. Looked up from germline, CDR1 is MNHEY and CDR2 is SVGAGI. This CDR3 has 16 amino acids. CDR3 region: CASSYEDSDVNTEAFF. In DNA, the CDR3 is TGTGCCAGCAGTTACGAGGATTCGGACGTGAACACTGAAGCTTTCTTT.

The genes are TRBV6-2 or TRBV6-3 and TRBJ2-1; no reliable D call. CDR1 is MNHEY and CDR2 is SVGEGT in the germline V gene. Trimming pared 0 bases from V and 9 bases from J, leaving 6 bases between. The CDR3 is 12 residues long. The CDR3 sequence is CASSYSSAEQFF. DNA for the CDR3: TGTGCCAGCAGTTACTCGAGTGCTGAGCAGTTCTTC.

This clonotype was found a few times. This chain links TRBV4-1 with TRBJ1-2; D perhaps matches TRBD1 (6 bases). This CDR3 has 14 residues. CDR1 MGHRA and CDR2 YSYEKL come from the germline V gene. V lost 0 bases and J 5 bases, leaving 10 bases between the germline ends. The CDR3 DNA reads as TGCGCCAGCAGCCAAGAGGGGGCGGGGTATGGCTACACCTTC. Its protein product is CASSQEGAGYGYTF.

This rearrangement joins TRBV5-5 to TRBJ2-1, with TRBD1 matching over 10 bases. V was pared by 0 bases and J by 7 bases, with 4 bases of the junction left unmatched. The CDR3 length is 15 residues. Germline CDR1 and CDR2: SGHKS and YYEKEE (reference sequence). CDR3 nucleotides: TGTGCCAGCAGCTTGGATCGGGACAGGGGTAATGAGCAGTTCTTC. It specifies CASSLDRDRGNEQFF.

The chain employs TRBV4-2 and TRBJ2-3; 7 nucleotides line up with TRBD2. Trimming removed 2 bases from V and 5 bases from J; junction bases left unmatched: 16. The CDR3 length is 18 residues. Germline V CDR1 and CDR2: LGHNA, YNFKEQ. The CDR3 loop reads CASSQSSASGVKRDTQYF. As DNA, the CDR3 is TGTGCCAGCAGCCAATCTTCCGCGAGCGGGGTGAAAAGAGATACGCAGTATTTT.

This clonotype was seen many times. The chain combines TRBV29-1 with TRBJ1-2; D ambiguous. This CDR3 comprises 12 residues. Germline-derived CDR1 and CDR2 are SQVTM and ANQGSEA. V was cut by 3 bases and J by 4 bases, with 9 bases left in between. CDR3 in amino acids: CSVDELGYGYTF. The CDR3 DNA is TGCAGCGTTGATGAGCTGGGCTATGGCTACACCTTC.

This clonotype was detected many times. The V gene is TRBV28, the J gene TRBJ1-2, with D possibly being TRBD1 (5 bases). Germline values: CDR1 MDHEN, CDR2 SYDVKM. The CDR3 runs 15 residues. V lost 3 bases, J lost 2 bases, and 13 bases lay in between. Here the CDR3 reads CASSFGTEVNYGYTF. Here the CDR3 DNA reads TGTGCCAGCAGTTTCGGGACGGAAGTCAACTATGGCTACACCTTC.

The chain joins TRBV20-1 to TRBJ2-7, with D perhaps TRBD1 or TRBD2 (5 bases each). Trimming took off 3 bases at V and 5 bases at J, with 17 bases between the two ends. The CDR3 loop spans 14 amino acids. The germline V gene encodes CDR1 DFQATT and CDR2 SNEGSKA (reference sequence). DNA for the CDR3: TGCAGTGCTAGCGGTGGGACGGCATGGAACGAGCAGTACTTC. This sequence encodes CSASGGTAWNEQYF.

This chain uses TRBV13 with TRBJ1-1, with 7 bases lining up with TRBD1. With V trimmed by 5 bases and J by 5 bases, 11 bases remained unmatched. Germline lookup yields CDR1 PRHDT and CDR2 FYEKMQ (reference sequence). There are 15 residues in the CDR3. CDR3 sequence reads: CASSPPRDSGTEAFF. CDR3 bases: TGTGCCAGCAGCCCTCCCCGGGACAGCGGAACTGAAGCTTTCTTT.

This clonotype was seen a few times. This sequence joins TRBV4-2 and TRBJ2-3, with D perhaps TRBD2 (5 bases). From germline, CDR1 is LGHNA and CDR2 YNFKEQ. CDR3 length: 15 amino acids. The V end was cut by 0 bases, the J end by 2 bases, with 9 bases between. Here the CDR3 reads CASSQETIFTDTQYF. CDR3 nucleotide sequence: TGTGCCAGCAGCCAAGAGACTATTTTCACAGATACGCAGTATTTT.

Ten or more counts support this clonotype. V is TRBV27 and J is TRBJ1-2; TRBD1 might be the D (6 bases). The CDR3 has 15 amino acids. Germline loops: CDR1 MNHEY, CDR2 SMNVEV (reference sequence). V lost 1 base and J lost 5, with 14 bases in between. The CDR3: CASSLFPGAVYGYTF. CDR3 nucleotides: TGTGCCAGCAGTTTATTTCCGGGGGCTGTTTATGGCTACACCTTC.